This TCR beta chain was documented in a study of type 1 and type 2 diabetes patients. Across the whole study: Donors were type 1 diabetes, type 2 diabetes, or nondiabetic controls. T cells were magnetically sorted from PBMCs as CD4+ or CD8+ subsets. Study outcomes and limitations: Some T1D-only expanded clones might appear in more T2D or control samples.

CDR1 is LNHDA and CDR2 is SQIVND in the germline V gene (reference sequence). The CDR3 is 17 amino acids. With 5 bases clipped from V and 1 base from J, the junction kept 11 bases outside the gene matches. Genomic DNA was the PCR template. A primer set of 30 forward and 13 reverse primers amplified the CDR3. MiXCR was run by TCRdb on the multiplex PCR reads, yielding one entry per CDR3 protein. This table has 270,000 or so distinct CDR3 sequences, approximately 45% appearing once. About this clonotype: No antigen is known for it.

Material for sequencing was peripheral blood mononuclear cells (PBMCs). The chain has TRBV19 and TRBJ2-1; TRBD2 matches 7 bases. This sequence was found in a man aged 18-30 years with type 2 diabetes. CDR3 loop: CASSGGGRRGSYNEQFF. The CDR3 DNA sequence: TGTGCCAGTAGTGGAGGAGGTAGGCGGGGGTCCTACAATGAGCAGTTCTTC.